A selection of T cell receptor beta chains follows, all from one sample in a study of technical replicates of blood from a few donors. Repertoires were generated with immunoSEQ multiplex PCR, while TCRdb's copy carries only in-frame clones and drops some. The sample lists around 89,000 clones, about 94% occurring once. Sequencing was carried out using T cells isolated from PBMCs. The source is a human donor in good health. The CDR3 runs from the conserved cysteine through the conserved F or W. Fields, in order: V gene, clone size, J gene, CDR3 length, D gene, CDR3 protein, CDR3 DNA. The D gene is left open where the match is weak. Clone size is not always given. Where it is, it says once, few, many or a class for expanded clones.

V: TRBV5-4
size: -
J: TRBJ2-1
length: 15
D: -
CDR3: CASSLDRTTYNEQFF
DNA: TGTGCCAGCAGCTTGGACAGGACTACATACAATGAGCAGTTCTTC

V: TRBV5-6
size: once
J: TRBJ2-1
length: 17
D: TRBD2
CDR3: CASSLEMWQAGYNEQFF
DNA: TGTGCCAGCAGCTTGGAAATGTGGCAAGCGGGGTACAATGAGCAGTTCTTC

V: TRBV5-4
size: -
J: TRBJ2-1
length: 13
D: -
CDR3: CASSLPGDHEQFF
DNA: TGTGCCAGCAGCTTGCCAGGCGACCATGAGCAGTTCTTC

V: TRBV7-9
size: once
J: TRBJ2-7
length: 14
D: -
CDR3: CASSFRGSPYEQYF
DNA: TGTGCCAGCAGCTTCAGAGGATCACCTTACGAGCAGTACTTC

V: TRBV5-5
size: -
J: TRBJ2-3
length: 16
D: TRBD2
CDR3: CASSSRGDGSTDTQYF
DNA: TGTGCCAGCAGCTCGCGGGGGGACGGCAGCACAGATACGCAGTATTTT

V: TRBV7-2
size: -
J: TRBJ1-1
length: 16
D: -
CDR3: CASSLDMGAMNTEAFF
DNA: TGTGCCAGCAGCTTAGATATGGGGGCCATGAACACTGAAGCTTTCTTT

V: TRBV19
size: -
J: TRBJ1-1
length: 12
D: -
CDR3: CASSSGNTEAFF
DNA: TGTGCCAGTAGTTCAGGGAACACTGAAGCTTTCTTT

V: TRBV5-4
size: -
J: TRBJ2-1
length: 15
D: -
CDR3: CASSPLGGQTNEQFF
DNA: TGTGCCAGCAGCCCCCTTGGTGGACAGACCAATGAGCAGTTCTTC

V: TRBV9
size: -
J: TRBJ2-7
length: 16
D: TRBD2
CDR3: CASSVGVSGAYYEQYF
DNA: TGTGCCAGCAGCGTAGGGGTTAGCGGGGCTTACTACGAGCAGTACTTC

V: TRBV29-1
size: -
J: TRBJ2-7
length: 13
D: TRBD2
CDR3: CSVVAGGPYEQYF
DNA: TGCAGCGTTGTGGCGGGAGGGCCCTACGAGCAGTACTTC

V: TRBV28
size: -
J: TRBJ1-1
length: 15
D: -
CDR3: CASSPPGRRDTEAFF
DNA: TGTGCCAGCAGTCCGCCCGGGAGGAGGGACACTGAAGCTTTCTTT

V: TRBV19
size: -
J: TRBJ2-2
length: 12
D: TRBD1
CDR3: CASSTRGQDLFF
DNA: TGTGCCAGTAGTACCCGTGGACAGGACCTGTTTTTT

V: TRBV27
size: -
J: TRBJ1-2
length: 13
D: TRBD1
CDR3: CASSGGQNYGYTF
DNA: TGTGCCAGCAGTGGGGGACAGAACTATGGCTACACCTTC

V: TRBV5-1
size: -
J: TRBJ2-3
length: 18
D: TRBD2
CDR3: CASSLGLAGQPGTDTQYF
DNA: TGCGCCAGCAGCCTAGGACTAGCGGGGCAACCTGGCACAGATACGCAGTATTTT

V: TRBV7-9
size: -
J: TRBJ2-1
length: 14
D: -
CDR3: CASSLAGGYNEQFF
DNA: TGTGCCAGCAGCTTAGCGGGAGGATACAATGAGCAGTTCTTC

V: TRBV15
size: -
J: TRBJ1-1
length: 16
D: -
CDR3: CATSRDGRGEDTEAFF
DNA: TGTGCCACCAGCAGAGACGGTCGAGGGGAGGACACTGAAGCTTTCTTT

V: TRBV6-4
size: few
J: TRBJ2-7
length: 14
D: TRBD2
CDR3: CASSDLRGDYEQYF
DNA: TGTGCCAGCAGTGACTTGCGGGGGGACTACGAGCAGTACTTC

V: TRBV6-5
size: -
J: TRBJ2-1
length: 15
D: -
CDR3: CASSYLPTSYNEQFF
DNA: TGTGCCAGCAGTTACTTACCGACAAGCTACAATGAGCAGTTCTTC

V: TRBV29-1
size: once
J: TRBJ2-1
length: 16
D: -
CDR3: CSVEVEDGRRANEQFF
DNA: TGCAGCGTTGAAGTAGAGGACGGTAGGAGGGCGAATGAGCAGTTCTTC

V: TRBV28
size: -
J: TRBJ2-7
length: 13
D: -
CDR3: CAATPASSYEQYF
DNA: TGTGCCGCGACCCCAGCGAGCTCCTACGAGCAGTACTTC

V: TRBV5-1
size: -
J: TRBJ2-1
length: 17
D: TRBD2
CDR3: CASSEPATSGGAGEQFF
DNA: TGCGCCAGCAGCGAGCCGGCCACTAGCGGGGGGGCAGGTGAGCAGTTCTTC

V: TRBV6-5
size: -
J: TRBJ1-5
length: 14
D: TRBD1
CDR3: CASSPGQGQGSQHF
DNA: TGTGCCAGCAGCCCCGGACAGGGCCAAGGGTCCCAGCATTTT

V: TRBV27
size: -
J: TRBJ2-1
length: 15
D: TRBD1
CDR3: CASSLWGQGAYEQFF
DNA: TGTGCCAGCAGTTTATGGGGACAGGGGGCCTATGAGCAGTTCTTC

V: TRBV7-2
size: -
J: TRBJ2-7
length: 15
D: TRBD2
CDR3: CASRGFSGGSYEQYF
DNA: TGTGCCAGCAGGGGATTTAGCGGGGGCTCCTACGAGCAGTACTTC

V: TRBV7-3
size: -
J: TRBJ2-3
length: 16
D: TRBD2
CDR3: CASSQNSGGITDTQYF
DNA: TGTGCCAGCAGTCAAAATAGCGGGGGGATCACAGATACGCAGTATTTT

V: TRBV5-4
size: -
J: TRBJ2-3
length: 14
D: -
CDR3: CASSVDRSTDTQYF
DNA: TGTGCCAGCAGCGTGGACCGGAGCACAGATACGCAGTATTTT

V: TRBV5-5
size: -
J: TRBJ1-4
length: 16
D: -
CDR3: CASSLTGFPANEKLFF
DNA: TGTGCCAGCAGCTTAACAGGGTTCCCTGCTAATGAAAAACTGTTTTTT

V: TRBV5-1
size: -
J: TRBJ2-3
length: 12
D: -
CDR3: CASSLDKDTQYF
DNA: TGCGCCAGCAGCTTGGACAAAGATACGCAGTATTTT

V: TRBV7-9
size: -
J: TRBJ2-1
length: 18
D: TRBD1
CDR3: CASSPRTGSGRIYNEQFF
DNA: TGTGCCAGCAGCCCTCGGACAGGGTCCGGTAGAATTTACAATGAGCAGTTCTTC

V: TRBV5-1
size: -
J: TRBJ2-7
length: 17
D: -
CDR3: CASSSSWGREFLNEQYF
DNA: TGCGCCAGCAGCTCCTCCTGGGGGCGGGAGTTTCTGAACGAGCAGTACTTC

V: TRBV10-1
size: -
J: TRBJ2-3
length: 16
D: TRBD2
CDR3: CASSERGLGLADTQYF
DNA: TGCGCCAGCAGTGAGAGGGGACTAGGGTTGGCAGATACGCAGTATTTT

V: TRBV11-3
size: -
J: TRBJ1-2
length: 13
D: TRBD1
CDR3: CASSPRQGRGYTF
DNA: TGTGCCAGCAGCCCTAGACAGGGCCGTGGCTACACCTTC

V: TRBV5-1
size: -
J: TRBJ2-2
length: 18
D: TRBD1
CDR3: CASSPTGTGGTNTGELFF
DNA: TGCGCCAGCAGCCCAACCGGGACAGGTGGGACGAACACCGGGGAGCTGTTTTTT

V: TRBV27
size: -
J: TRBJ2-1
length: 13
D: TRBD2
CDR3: CASSYGRADEQFF
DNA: TGTGCCAGCAGTTACGGGAGGGCCGATGAGCAGTTCTTC

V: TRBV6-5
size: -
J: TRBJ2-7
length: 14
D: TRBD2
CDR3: CASSESGRAYEQYF
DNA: TGTGCCAGCAGCGAAAGCGGGAGGGCCTACGAGCAGTACTTC

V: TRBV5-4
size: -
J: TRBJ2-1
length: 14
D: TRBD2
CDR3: CASRLAGSYNEQFF
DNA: TGTGCCAGCAGGCTAGCGGGGAGTTACAATGAGCAGTTCTTC

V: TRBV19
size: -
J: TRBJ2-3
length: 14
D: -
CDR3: CASTPGERTDTQYF
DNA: TGTGCCAGTACCCCGGGGGAGCGCACAGATACGCAGTATTTT

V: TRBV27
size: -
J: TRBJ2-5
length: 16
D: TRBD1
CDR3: CASRSAPGQGQETQYF
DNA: TGTGCCAGCAGGTCCGCCCCGGGACAGGGGCAAGAGACCCAGTACTTC

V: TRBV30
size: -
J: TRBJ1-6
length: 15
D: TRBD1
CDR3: CAWSVGDRRNSPLHF
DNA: TGTGCCTGGAGTGTTGGGGACAGGCGGAATTCACCCCTCCACTTT

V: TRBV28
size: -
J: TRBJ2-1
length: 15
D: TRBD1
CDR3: CASSLQDRDCGEQFF
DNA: TGTGCCAGCAGTTTGCAGGACAGGGATTGTGGGGAGCAGTTCTTC

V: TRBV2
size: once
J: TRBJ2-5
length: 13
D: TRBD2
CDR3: CASSRGGEETQYF
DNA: TGTGCCAGCAGTCGGGGGGGAGAAGAGACCCAGTACTTC